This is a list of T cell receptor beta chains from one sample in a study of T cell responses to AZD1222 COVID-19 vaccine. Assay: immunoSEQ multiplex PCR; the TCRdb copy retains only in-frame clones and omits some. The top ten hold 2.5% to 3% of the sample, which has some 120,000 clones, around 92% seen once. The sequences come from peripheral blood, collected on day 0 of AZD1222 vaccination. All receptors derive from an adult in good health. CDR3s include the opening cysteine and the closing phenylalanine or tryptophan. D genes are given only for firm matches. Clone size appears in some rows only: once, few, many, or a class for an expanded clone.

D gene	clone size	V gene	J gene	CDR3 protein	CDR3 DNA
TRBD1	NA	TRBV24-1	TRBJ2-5	CATSDPTGGGETQYF	TGTGCCACCAGTGATCCTACAGGGGGAGGAGAGACCCAGTACTTC
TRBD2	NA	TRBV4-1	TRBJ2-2	CASSQLAGAGGGELFF	TGCGCCAGCAGCCAACTAGCGGGAGCCGGAGGCGGGGAGCTGTTTTTT
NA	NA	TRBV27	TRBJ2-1	CASSFNMGNEQFF	TGTGCCAGCAGTTTTAACATGGGCAATGAGCAGTTCTTC
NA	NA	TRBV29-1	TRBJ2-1	CSVPLRGSKISYNEQFF	TGCAGCGTTCCGCTTCGGGGATCGAAAATTTCCTACAATGAGCAGTTCTTC
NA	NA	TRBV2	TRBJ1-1	CASSGGQMNTEAFF	TGTGCCAGCAGTGGGGGGCAGATGAACACTGAAGCTTTCTTT
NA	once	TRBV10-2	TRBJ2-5	CASRPLGIPAETQYF	TGCGCCAGCAGACCCCTCGGCATTCCGGCAGAGACCCAGTACTTC
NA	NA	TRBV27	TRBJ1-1	CASGQFSSWNTEAFF	TGTGCCAGCGGACAGTTCTCGTCATGGAACACTGAAGCTTTCTTT
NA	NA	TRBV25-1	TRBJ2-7	CATSPGSYEQYF	TGTGCCACCTCCCCCGGGTCCTACGAGCAGTACTTC
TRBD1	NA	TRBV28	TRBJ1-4	CASSGGTGEKLFF	TGTGCCAGCAGTGGGGGGACAGGTGAAAAACTGTTTTTT
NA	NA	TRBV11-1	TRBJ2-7	CASGLYGDYEQYF	TGTGCCAGCGGACTATATGGGGATTACGAGCAGTACTTC
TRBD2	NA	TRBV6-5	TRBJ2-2	CASTGGAGETGELFF	TGTGCCAGCACTGGGGGAGCGGGAGAAACCGGGGAGCTGTTTTTT
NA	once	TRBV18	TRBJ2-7	CASSPQGGYEQYF	TGTGCCAGCTCACCACAGGGAGGCTACGAGCAGTACTTC
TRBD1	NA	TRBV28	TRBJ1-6	CASILTGTGGRSPLHF	TGTGCCAGCATCCTCACCGGGACAGGGGGCAGGTCACCCCTCCACTTT
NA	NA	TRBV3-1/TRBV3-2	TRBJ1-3	CASSQRRETGNTIYF	TGTGCCAGCAGCCAGAGGAGGGAGACTGGAAACACCATATATTTT
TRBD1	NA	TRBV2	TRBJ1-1	CASRDLQGLGTEAFF	TGTGCCAGCAGAGATTTACAGGGGTTGGGCACTGAAGCTTTCTTT
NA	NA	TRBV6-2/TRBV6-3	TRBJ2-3	CASSSQGGASTDTQYF	TGTGCCAGCAGTAGCCAGGGGGGGGCCAGCACAGATACGCAGTATTTT
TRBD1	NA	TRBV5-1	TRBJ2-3	CASSGAGGEGDTQYF	TGCGCCAGCAGCGGCGCAGGGGGCGAAGGAGATACGCAGTATTTT
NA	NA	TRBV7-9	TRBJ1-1	CASSLAQEVWAAFF	TGTGCCAGCAGCTTAGCGCAGGAGGTTTGGGCAGCTTTCTTT
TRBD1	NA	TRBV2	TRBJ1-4	CASREDRGRAEKLFF	TGTGCCAGCAGGGAGGACAGGGGTCGGGCTGAAAAACTGTTTTTT
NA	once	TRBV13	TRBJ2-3	CASSHAGTEGMGTQYF	TGTGCCAGCAGCCACGCCGGGACTGAAGGGATGGGTACGCAGTATTTT
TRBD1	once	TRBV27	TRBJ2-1	CASTHSAGTGMNEQFF	TGTGCCAGCACCCACTCCGCCGGGACAGGGATGAATGAGCAGTTCTTC
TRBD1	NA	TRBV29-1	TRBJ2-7	CSALTGETYEQYF	TGCAGCGCTCTGACAGGGGAAACCTACGAGCAGTACTTC
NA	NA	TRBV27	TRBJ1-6	CASSTRVLGGHSPLHF	TGTGCCAGCAGTACCCGCGTGCTAGGCGGTCATTCACCCCTCCACTTT
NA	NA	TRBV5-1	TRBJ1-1	CASSLEPPTEAFF	TGCGCCAGCAGCTTGGAGCCACCTACGGAAGCTTTCTTT
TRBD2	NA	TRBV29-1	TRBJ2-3	CSVESGGFTDTQYF	TGCAGCGTTGAGTCGGGAGGATTCACAGATACGCAGTATTTT
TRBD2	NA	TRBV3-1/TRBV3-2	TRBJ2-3	CASSPARPSGRRDTQYF	TGTGCCAGCAGCCCCGCGAGGCCTAGCGGGAGGAGGGATACGCAGTATTTT
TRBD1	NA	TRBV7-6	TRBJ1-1	CASSPTGQGEAFF	TGTGCCAGCAGCCCCACCGGACAGGGTGAAGCTTTCTTT
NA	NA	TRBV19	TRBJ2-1	CASSFGGGNRLNEQFF	TGTGCCAGTAGCTTCGGCGGCGGGAACCGTCTTAATGAGCAGTTCTTC
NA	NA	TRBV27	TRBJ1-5	CASSLGVEIPPQHF	TGTGCCAGCAGTTTAGGGGTTGAAATACCGCCCCAGCATTTT
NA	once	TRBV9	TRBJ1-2	CASSVDVAAYGYTF	TGTGCCAGCAGCGTAGATGTGGCCGCCTATGGCTACACCTTC
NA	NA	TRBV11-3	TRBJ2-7	CASSPMGLDPNYEQYF	TGTGCCAGCAGCCCTATGGGTCTGGACCCAAACTACGAGCAGTACTTC
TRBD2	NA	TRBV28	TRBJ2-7	CATDRRSGRHYEQYF	TGTGCCACCGACCGGCGTAGCGGGAGACACTACGAGCAGTACTTC
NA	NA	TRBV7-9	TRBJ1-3	CASSLLRGQGSGNTIYF	TGTGCCAGCAGCCTCTTGAGAGGTCAGGGGAGTGGAAACACCATATATTTT
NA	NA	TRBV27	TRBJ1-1	CASNSGGWGTEAFF	TGTGCCAGCAACTCGGGGGGTTGGGGCACTGAAGCTTTCTTT
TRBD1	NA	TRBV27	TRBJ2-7	CASSLSGTGPYEQYF	TGTGCCAGCAGTTTATCAGGGACAGGGCCCTACGAGCAGTACTTC
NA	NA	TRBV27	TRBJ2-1	CASSLSGGGSWYNEQFF	TGTGCCAGCAGTTTATCGGGGGGCGGGAGTTGGTACAATGAGCAGTTCTTC
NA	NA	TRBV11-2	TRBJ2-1	CASSFASSYNEQFF	TGTGCCAGCAGCTTCGCGAGCTCCTACAATGAGCAGTTCTTC
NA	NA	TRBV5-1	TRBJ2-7	CASSADMGIYEQYF	TGCGCCAGCAGCGCGGACATGGGGATCTACGAGCAGTACTTC
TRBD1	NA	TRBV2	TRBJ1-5	CASSDIDRDDQPQHF	TGTGCCAGCAGTGACATAGACAGGGATGATCAGCCCCAGCATTTT
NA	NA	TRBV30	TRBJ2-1	CAWSLWEKHHNEQFF	TGTGCCTGGAGTCTGTGGGAAAAACACCACAATGAGCAGTTCTTC
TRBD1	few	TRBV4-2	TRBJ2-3	CASSQDAPNDRVWADTQYF	TGTGCCAGCAGCCAAGATGCCCCCAATGACAGGGTATGGGCAGATACGCAGTATTTT
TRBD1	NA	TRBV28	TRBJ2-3	CASSLAGTVTDTQYF	TGTGCCAGCAGTTTGGCCGGGACAGTAACAGATACGCAGTATTTT
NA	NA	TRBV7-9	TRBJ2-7	CASSLEGGLSEQYF	TGTGCCAGCAGCTTAGAGGGGGGCCTGAGCGAGCAGTACTTC
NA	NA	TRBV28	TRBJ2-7	CASSYVWGYGGEQYF	TGTGCCAGCAGCTACGTCTGGGGATACGGCGGCGAGCAGTACTTC
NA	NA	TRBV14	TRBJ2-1	CASEGERSGEQFF	TGTGCCAGCGAGGGGGAGAGGTCGGGTGAGCAGTTCTTC
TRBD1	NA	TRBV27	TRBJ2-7	CASSAGQGISYEQYF	TGTGCCAGCAGCGCTGGACAGGGGATCTCCTACGAGCAGTACTTC
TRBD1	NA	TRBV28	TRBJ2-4	CASLGQGDIIQYF	TGTGCCAGCTTGGGACAGGGGGACATCATTCAGTACTTC
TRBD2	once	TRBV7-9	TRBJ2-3	CASSLGASGASTDTQYF	TGTGCCAGCAGCTTAGGAGCGAGCGGGGCTAGCACAGATACGCAGTATTTT
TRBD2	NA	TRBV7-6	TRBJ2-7	CASSLDLGPGGEQYF	TGTGCCAGCAGCTTAGACCTGGGTCCGGGGGGTGAGCAGTACTTC
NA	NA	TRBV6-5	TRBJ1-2	CASSRDRNYGYTF	TGTGCCAGCAGCCGTGACAGAAACTATGGCTACACCTTC
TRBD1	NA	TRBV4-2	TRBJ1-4	CASSLIQTGVNEKLFF	TGTGCCAGCAGCCTGATTCAGACAGGGGTTAATGAAAAACTGTTTTTT